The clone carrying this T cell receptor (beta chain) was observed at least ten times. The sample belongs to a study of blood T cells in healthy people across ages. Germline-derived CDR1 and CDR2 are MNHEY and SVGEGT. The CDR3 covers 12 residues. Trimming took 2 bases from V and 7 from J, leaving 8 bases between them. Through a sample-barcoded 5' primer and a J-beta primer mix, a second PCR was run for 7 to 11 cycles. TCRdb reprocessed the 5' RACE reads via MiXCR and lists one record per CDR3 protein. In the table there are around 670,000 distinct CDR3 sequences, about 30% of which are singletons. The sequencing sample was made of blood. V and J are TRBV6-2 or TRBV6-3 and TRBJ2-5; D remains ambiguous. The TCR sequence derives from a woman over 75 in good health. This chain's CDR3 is CASSYPHATQYF. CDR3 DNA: TGTGCCAGCAGTTACCCTCACGCGACCCAGTACTTC.